These T cell receptor beta chains were read from a single sample in a study of cytomegalovirus exposure and HLA in healthy donors. Clones were read by immunoSEQ multiplex PCR, and TCRdb kept only the in-frame ones, dropping some. The table lists under 350,000 clones, around 86% of them singletons. The material sequenced was PBMCs. The receptor set was obtained from a woman aged 18-35 years in good health and CMV-seronegative. Each CDR3 is given with its conserved first and last residue. A D gene is named only where the DNA matches it firmly. The size field is filled for only some rows; it gives once, few, many or a size class.

TRBJ2-2	few	TRBV7-2	NA	CASSPGSPPGELFF	TGTGCCAGCAGCCCAGGGTCTCCACCCGGGGAGCTGTTTTTT
TRBJ1-1	NA	TRBV9	NA	CASSVDNRVGRGTEAFF	TGTGCCAGCAGCGTAGATAACCGAGTTGGGAGGGGAACTGAAGCTTTCTTT
TRBJ1-2	few	TRBV5-1	TRBD1	CASSLGTGLNGYTF	TGCGCCAGCAGCCTAGGGACAGGGTTGAATGGCTACACCTTC
TRBJ2-7	NA	TRBV6-5	TRBD1	CASSLGTTGRYEQYF	TGTGCCAGCAGTTTGGGAACGACAGGGCGCTACGAGCAGTACTTC
TRBJ2-5	NA	TRBV6-1	NA	CASSSTLGTQYF	TGTGCCAGCAGTTCTACCCTAGGGACCCAGTACTTC
TRBJ1-6	NA	TRBV6-6	TRBD1	CASSQNRGPNSPLHF	TGTGCCAGCAGCCAGAACAGGGGGCCCAATTCACCCCTCCACTTT
TRBJ2-1	NA	TRBV27	NA	CASSSLTGLSYNEQFF	TGTGCCAGCAGTTCCTTGACAGGACTTTCCTACAATGAGCAGTTCTTC
TRBJ2-7	NA	TRBV2	TRBD1	CASSGPGQIYEQYF	TGTGCCAGCAGTGGGCCGGGACAGATCTACGAGCAGTACTTC
TRBJ1-1	NA	TRBV19	TRBD1	CASSGDRGKAEAFF	TGTGCCAGTAGTGGGGACAGGGGAAAGGCTGAAGCTTTCTTT
TRBJ2-7	few	TRBV6-1	NA	CASTSGSFPLEQYF	TGTGCCAGTACGTCCGGTAGCTTCCCACTCGAGCAGTACTTC
TRBJ2-5	NA	TRBV5-1	NA	CASSLSTGPQETQYF	TGCGCCAGCAGCTTATCGACAGGACCCCAAGAGACCCAGTACTTC
TRBJ2-7	few	TRBV27	TRBD1	CASSLGTGYEQYF	TGTGCCAGCAGTTTGGGGACAGGGTACGAGCAGTACTTC
TRBJ1-2	NA	TRBV6-5	TRBD1	CASSSSPTGATDGYTF	TGTGCCAGCAGTTCCTCCCCGACAGGGGCAACGGATGGCTACACCTTC
TRBJ2-7	few	TRBV5-1	TRBD1	CASSLQGFSPYEQYF	TGCGCCAGCAGCTTACAGGGGTTTTCCCCCTACGAGCAGTACTTC
TRBJ2-7	NA	TRBV6-5	NA	CASSYGRPSYEQYF	TGTGCCAGCAGTTACGGCAGGCCGTCCTACGAGCAGTACTTC
TRBJ2-7	few	TRBV4-2	TRBD1	CASSQLTGSDYEQYF	TGTGCCAGCAGCCAATTGACAGGGTCGGATTACGAGCAGTACTTC
TRBJ2-2	NA	TRBV7-6	NA	CASSSIRGRNTGELFF	TGTGCCAGCAGCTCCATCCGTGGGAGAAACACCGGGGAGCTGTTTTTT
TRBJ1-1	NA	TRBV9	NA	CASSVWQGGGEAFF	TGTGCCAGCAGCGTATGGCAGGGAGGGGGAGAAGCTTTCTTT
TRBJ1-4	NA	TRBV6-5	TRBD1	CASSYLQGASNEKLFF	TGTGCCAGCAGTTACTTACAGGGGGCCTCTAATGAAAAACTGTTTTTT
TRBJ2-6	NA	TRBV25-1	TRBD1	CASSARTGGSGANVLTF	TGTGCCAGCAGTGCGAGGACAGGGGGATCTGGGGCCAACGTCCTGACTTTC
TRBJ2-7	once	TRBV11-2	NA	CASRDIFYEQYF	TGTGCCAGCAGAGACATCTTCTACGAGCAGTACTTC
TRBJ1-3	few	TRBV7-8	NA	CASTRGSSGNTIYF	TGTGCCAGCACGAGGGGGAGCTCTGGAAACACCATATATTTT
TRBJ2-3	NA	TRBV6-1	TRBD1	CASSELPRGLATDTQYF	TGTGCCAGCAGTGAACTACCCAGGGGGCTGGCCACAGATACGCAGTATTTT
TRBJ2-2	few	TRBV10-3	TRBD2	CAISEGLAGGGTGELFF	TGTGCCATCAGTGAGGGACTAGCGGGAGGAGGCACCGGGGAGCTGTTTTTT
TRBJ2-5	NA	TRBV13	NA	CASSLRDLQYF	TGTGCCAGCAGCTTAAGGGACTTGCAGTACTTC
TRBJ2-7	NA	TRBV14	NA	CASSQERTDPGVNEQYF	TGTGCCAGCAGCCAAGAGCGAACAGACCCAGGGGTGAACGAGCAGTACTTC
TRBJ2-5	NA	TRBV25-1	TRBD2	CASSEELAGGPLETQYF	TGTGCCAGCAGTGAAGAACTAGCGGGAGGGCCCTTGGAGACCCAGTACTTC
TRBJ2-1	NA	TRBV30	NA	CAWRMELGTYNEQFF	TGTGCCTGGAGGATGGAGCTAGGCACCTACAATGAGCAGTTCTTC
TRBJ1-4	NA	TRBV11-2	NA	CASSSVRETTNEKLFF	TGTGCCAGCAGCTCAGTCCGGGAAACAACTAATGAAAAACTGTTTTTT
TRBJ1-2	NA	TRBV9	NA	CASSVQGSAGYTF	TGTGCCAGCAGCGTTCAGGGGAGCGCTGGCTACACCTTC